A single sample is the source of the 24 T cell receptor beta chains below, sequenced in a study of technical replicates of blood from several donors. The method was immunoSEQ multiplex PCR; TCRdb's version includes in-frame clones alone and lacks a portion of them. The sample contains about 89,000 clones, 90% to 95% of which appear only once. Sample: T cells isolated from PBMCs. The origin of the receptors is a human donor in good health.

The CDR3 here is CASGLDTGGRTGNTIYF. The DNA for the CDR3 is TGTGCTAGTGGTTTGGACACAGGGGGCCGGACTGGAAACACCATATATTTT. The V gene is TRBV12-5, the J gene TRBJ1-3; TRBD1 matches at 9 bases. V trimming: 1 base; J trimming: 2 bases; junction bases outside the gene matches: 6. The germline gives CDR1 LGHNT, CDR2 FRNRAP. The CDR3 contains 17 residues.

The chain employs TRBV5-8 and TRBJ2-1; 7 nucleotides agree with TRBD1. Germline loops: CDR1 SGHTS, CDR2 YDEGEE. This CDR3 spans 16 amino acids. V shed 0 bases and J 8 bases; nucleotides not matched to a gene: 11. CDR3 sequence (DNA): TGTGCCAGCAGCTTGGCCCAGACAGGGATTGGGTATGAGCAGTTCTTC. It translates to CASSLAQTGIGYEQFF.

The rearrangement links TRBV7-8 to TRBJ1-1, with D possibly TRBD1 on 6 matching bases. Trimming took off 5 bases at V and 1 base at J, with 17 bases between the two ends. From germline, CDR1 is SGHVS and CDR2 FQNEAQ. The CDR3 is 16 amino acids. Here the CDR3 DNA reads TGTGCCAGCAGCGTGAATCCGGGACAACAGAACACTGAAGCTTTCTTT. Translating gives CASSVNPGQQNTEAFF.

The rearrangement uses TRBV5-4 and TRBJ2-2; 12 bases fit TRBD2. This CDR3 region has 17 residues. Per the germline V gene, CDR1 is SGHNT and CDR2 is YYREEE (reference sequence). Losses at the gene ends were 2 bases for V and 3 bases for J; bases not matched to a gene: 5. CDR3 loop: CASSLGLAGGDTGELFF. DNA of the CDR3: TGTGCCAGCAGCTTAGGGCTAGCGGGAGGGGACACCGGGGAGCTGTTTTTT.

The chain links TRBV9 to TRBJ2-2, with TRBD2 as a possible D gene (7 bases). The V gene's germline CDR1 is SGDLS and CDR2 YYNGEE. Trimming cost V 0 bases and J 0 bases, with 12 bases left between them. The CDR3 loop spans 17 amino acids. In DNA form, the CDR3 reads TGTGCCAGCAGCGTAGGGGGGGGCTCCGCGAACACCGGGGAGCTGTTTTTT. Residues: CASSVGGGSANTGELFF.

The J gene is TRBJ2-7, the V gene TRBV19; 12 nucleotides match TRBD2. Germline assignment: CDR1 LNHDA and CDR2 SQIVND (reference sequence). V trimming: 1 base; J trimming: 2 bases; junction bases outside the gene matches: 3. This CDR3 contains 16 residues. The CDR3 coding sequence is TGTGCCAGTAGTATAGGGACTAGCGGGGCCACCTACGAGCAGTACTTC. Its protein product is CASSIGTSGATYEQYF.

The chain joins TRBV5-8 to TRBJ2-7; TRBD2 matches 9 bases. In germline, CDR1 is SGHTS, CDR2 YDEGEE. Trimming removed 3 bases from V and 2 bases from J; junction bases left unmatched: 12. This CDR3 has 17 residues. In DNA form, the CDR3 reads TGTGCCAGCAGCTCCCGACTAGCGGAAAGTGTAGCCTACGAGCAGTACTTC. Protein product: CASSSRLAESVAYEQYF.

This chain joins TRBV6-5 and TRBJ2-1; 9 nucleotides align to TRBD2. The germline V gene has CDR1 MNHEY and CDR2 SVGAGI. The CDR3 runs to 15 residues. Losses at the gene ends were 2 bases for V and 6 bases for J; bases not matched to a gene: 5. This CDR3 reads CASSYSLAGANEQFF. As DNA, the CDR3 is TGTGCCAGCAGTTACAGTTTAGCGGGAGCCAATGAGCAGTTCTTC.

A single count supports this clone. The J gene is TRBJ2-3, the V gene TRBV9; possible D gene TRBD1, 5 bases. Trimming cost V 0 bases and J 9 bases, with 8 bases left between them. Germline values: CDR1 SGDLS, CDR2 YYNGEE. The CDR3 has 12 residues. Written as DNA, the CDR3 is TGTGCCAGCAGCGTAGGGGGCGGAACGCAGTATTTT. Translating it yields CASSVGGGTQYF.

This clone was picked up one time. This chain links TRBV28 with TRBJ1-3, with D possibly matching TRBD1 (5 bases). The germline V gene has CDR1 MDHEN and CDR2 SYDVKM. The CDR3 runs to 16 residues. Trimming removed 5 bases from V and 0 bases from J, with 14 bases in between. The CDR3 DNA reads TGTGCCAGCAGTCCAGGGTATCAGCACTCTGGAAACACCATATATTTT. This translates into CASSPGYQHSGNTIYF. Complete variable domain (other parts from reference TRBV28 and TRBJ1-3): DVKVTQSSRYLVKRTGEKVFLECVQDMDHENMFWYRQDPGLGLRLIYFSYDVKMKEKGDIPEGYSVSREKKERFSLILESASTNQTSMYLCASSPGYQHSGNTIYFGEGSWLTVV.

The V and J genes are TRBV28 and TRBJ2-7; D unclear. Germline values: CDR1 MDHEN, CDR2 SYDVKM. The CDR3 runs 12 residues. Trimming took off 6 bases at V and 4 bases at J, with 10 bases between the two ends. Here the CDR3 reads CASSQQPYEQYF. The CDR3 coding sequence is TGTGCCAGCAGCCAACAACCTTACGAGCAGTACTTC.

The count of this clone is one. The chain employs TRBV5-5 and TRBJ1-1; tentative D call: TRBD1 (6 bases). Trimming pared 5 bases from V and 4 bases from J, leaving 15 bases between. The CDR3 is made up of 14 amino acids. CDR1 SGHKS and CDR2 YYEKEE come from the germline V gene (reference sequence). CDR3 in DNA: TGTGCCAGCAGTTTCCGACAGGTGCGCACTGAAGCTTTCTTT. This translates into CASSFRQVRTEAFF.

V and J are TRBV7-9 and TRBJ2-3, with D perhaps matching TRBD2 (6 bases). V was trimmed by 3 bases and J by 3 bases, leaving 13 bases between them. This CDR3 comprises 15 residues. Germline CDR1 is SEHNR and CDR2 is FQNEAQ (reference sequence). Written as DNA, the CDR3 is TGTGCCAGCAGCTTGGGGAATAGCGGTACAGATACGCAGTATTTT. It specifies CASSLGNSGTDTQYF.

The rearrangement joins TRBV19 to TRBJ1-2; 11 nucleotides match TRBD1. The V and J ends lost 4 bases and 7 bases, in that order; junction bases with no gene match: 11. From germline, CDR1 is LNHDA and CDR2 SQIVND (reference sequence). The CDR3 runs to 16 residues. CDR3 region: CASSRSHGQGARGYTF. Here the CDR3 DNA reads TGTGCCAGTAGTAGGAGTCATGGACAGGGGGCGCGTGGCTACACCTTC.

The chain employs TRBV6-1 and TRBJ2-2; 9 nucleotides match TRBD1. CDR1 is MNHNS and CDR2 is SASEGT in the germline V gene. The CDR3 covers 20 residues. After removal of 3 bases from V and 4 bases from J, the junction contained 18 bases not matched to a gene. The CDR3 DNA reads as TGTGCCAGCAGTGAGTTCGGCGTGAGGGACAGGGCCCTTCCCACCGGGGAGCTGTTTTTT. Its protein product is CASSEFGVRDRALPTGELFF.

This chain links TRBV27 with TRBJ2-3; D gene uncertain. The CDR3 has 11 amino acids. Trimming shortened V by 6 bases and J by 2 bases, and 3 bases separated the two germline ends. From germline, CDR1 is MNHEY and CDR2 SMNVEV (reference sequence). The DNA of the CDR3 is TGTGCCAGCAGACACACAGATACGCAGTATTTT. This codes for CASRHTDTQYF.

The chain is built from TRBV27 and TRBJ2-7; 7 bases agree with TRBD1. With 6 bases clipped from V and 3 bases from J, the junction kept 11 bases outside the gene matches. The germline V gene encodes CDR1 MNHEY and CDR2 SMNVEV (reference sequence). The CDR3 totals 15 residues. CDR3 DNA sequence: TGTGCCAGCAGGGGACAGTCTGCCAACGTCTACGAGCAGTACTTC. It encodes CASRGQSANVYEQYF.

The rearrangement uses TRBV19 and TRBJ2-2; weak D call: TRBD1 (5 bases). Deletions cut 7 bases from V and 1 base from J, with 7 bases between. This CDR3 region has 13 residues. Germline loops: CDR1 LNHDA, CDR2 SQIVND (reference sequence). CDR3 sequence (DNA): TGTGCCAGTACAGGGCGGAACACCGGGGAGCTGTTTTTT. This translates into CASTGRNTGELFF.

This rearrangement joins TRBV29-1 to TRBJ2-7; tentatively, D is TRBD1 (5 bases). Germline CDR1 is SQVTM and CDR2 is ANQGSEA. This CDR3 has 11 residues. Trimming pared 5 bases from V and 1 base from J, leaving 6 bases between. The CDR3 protein is CSVRGSYEQYF. DNA for the CDR3: TGCAGCGTTAGGGGATCCTACGAGCAGTACTTC.

This chain uses TRBV5-1 with TRBJ2-1; D possibly corresponds to TRBD2 (7 bases). The CDR3 length is 18 residues. Germline loops: CDR1 SGHRS, CDR2 YFSETQ. Trimming shortened V by 4 bases and J by 6 bases, and 26 bases separated the two germline ends. CDR3 protein: CASSGSRGRGGAANEQFF. In DNA form, the CDR3 reads TGCGCCAGCAGCGGATCCAGGGGTAGGGGAGGGGCCGCCAATGAGCAGTTCTTC.

This rearrangement joins TRBV14 to TRBJ2-7; the match to TRBD1 covers 8 bases. Germline lookup yields CDR1 SGHDN and CDR2 FVKESK. V was pared by 1 base and J by 2 bases, with 1 base of the junction left unmatched. The CDR3 length is 14 residues. CDR3 region: CASSQGTGPYEQYF. The CDR3 DNA sequence: TGTGCCAGCAGCCAAGGGACAGGGCCCTACGAGCAGTACTTC.

The chain recombines TRBV6-1 with TRBJ2-7; D perhaps matches TRBD2 (6 bases). The germline CDR1 and CDR2 sequences are MNHNS and SASEGT. The CDR3 contains 15 residues. The V end was cut by 0 bases, the J end by 3 bases, with 12 bases between. CDR3 in DNA: TGTGCCAGCAGTGAAGCGGAAACTAGCAGCTACGAGCAGTACTTC. Translation gives CASSEAETSSYEQYF.

This clone was observed once. The chain recombines TRBV7-3 with TRBJ1-2, with a possible D match to TRBD1 (5 bases). CDR1 SGHTA and CDR2 FQGTGA come from the germline V gene. The CDR3 has 13 residues. Deletions cut 3 bases from V and 6 bases from J, with 11 bases between. Here the CDR3 reads CASSLGGGNGYTF. As DNA, the CDR3 is TGTGCCAGCAGCTTGGGGGGGGGAAATGGCTACACCTTC. Using reference TRBV7-3 and TRBJ1-2 for the parts outside the CDR3, the full variable domain is GAGVSQTPSNKVTEKGKYVELRCDPISGHTALYWYRQSLGQGPEFLIYFQGTGAADDSGLPNDRFFAVRPEGSVSTLKIQRTERGDSAVYLCASSLGGGNGYTFGSGTRLTVV.

The chain uses TRBV28 and TRBJ2-1, with TRBD2 matching over 11 bases. Unmatched junction bases numbered 8, after V lost 4 bases and J lost 6 bases. Germline loops: CDR1 MDHEN, CDR2 SYDVKM. This CDR3 is built from 16 residues. This CDR3 is CASSSAVAGGPNEQFF. CDR3 DNA: TGTGCCAGCAGTTCAGCGGTAGCGGGAGGGCCCAATGAGCAGTTCTTC.